The source of this T cell receptor (beta chain) is a study of blood T cell repertoires in COVID-19. Study in general: Samples taken during acute and convalescent COVID-19 were collected in the United States, Italy and Spain. PBMCs, B-cell-depleted T cells, or T cells were the source of the cDNA or gDNA that made up the material.

The authors' processing: It was from reference gene primer amplification that nucleated cell counts were estimated. The protocol was immunoSEQ multiplex PCR, while the TCRdb copy is restricted to in-frame clones and leaves out a portion. V, J and clone size were drawn from that table, and D and trimming were deduced from the DNA. The sample lists more than 85,000 clones, roughly 84% occurring once. The CDR3 runs to 16 residues. The J segment lost 2 bases and the V segment lost 1 base, leaving 5 bases of the junction unmatched. CDR1 is MGHRA and CDR2 is YSYEKL in the germline V gene. The clonotype comes from a man in his fifties or sixties with acute or convalescent COVID-19. This chain uses TRBV4-1 with TRBJ2-3, with 8 positions matching TRBD2. Sequencing was performed on peripheral blood. The CDR3 reads CASSQVGLEITDTQYF. As DNA, the CDR3 is TGCGCCAGCAGCCAAGTGGGACTAGAGATCACAGATACGCAGTATTTT.